This T cell receptor (beta chain) is drawn from a study of T cell repertoires in cytomegalovirus infection. Looking at the study overall: CMV infection and matching HLA type were both indicated by public TCR beta signatures. Study conclusions and caveats: There were HLA-C-restricted CMV-specific TCR beta clonotypes dominating the ex vivo response.

The V and J ends lost 5 bases and 3 bases, in that order; junction bases with no gene match: 5. This CDR3 contains 15 residues. For this clonotype: Antigen specificity is unknown.

TCRdb re-called the reads with MiXCR, one entry per CDR3 protein. The repertoire holds approximately 990,000 distinct CDR3 sequences, with around 32% as singletons. This TCR was recovered from a human donor in good health (CMV status not recorded). Some clones in this sample may be carry-over from other donors' samples. Sequenced here: cultured CD8+ T cells from PBMCs, sampled from culture after CMV antigen stimulation. The chain links TRBV12-3 or TRBV12-4 to TRBJ2-1; 9 bases are shared with TRBD1. The CDR3 coding sequence is TGTGCCAGCAGTCAGGGACAGGGTCACTACAATGAGCAGTTCTTC. It encodes CASSQGQGHYNEQFF.